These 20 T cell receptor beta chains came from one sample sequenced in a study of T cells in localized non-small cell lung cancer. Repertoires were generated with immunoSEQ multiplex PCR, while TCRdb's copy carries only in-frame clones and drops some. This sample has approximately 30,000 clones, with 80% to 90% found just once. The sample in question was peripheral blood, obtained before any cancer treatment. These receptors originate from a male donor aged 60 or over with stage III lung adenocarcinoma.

CDR3 in amino acids: CASSPPGGSEKLFF. As DNA, the CDR3 is TGTGCCAGCTCACCCCCGGGGGGATCTGAAAAACTGTTTTTT. V usage is TRBV18 and J usage is TRBJ1-4; D may be TRBD1 (5 bases). The CDR3 covers 14 residues. From germline, CDR1 is KGHSH and CDR2 LQKENI. With 3 bases removed from V and 7 bases from J, the gap between germline ends came to 12 bases.

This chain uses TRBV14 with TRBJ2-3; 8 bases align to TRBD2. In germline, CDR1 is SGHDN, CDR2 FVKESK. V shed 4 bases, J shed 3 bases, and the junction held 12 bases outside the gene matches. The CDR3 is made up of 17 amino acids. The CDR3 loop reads CASSRQRGGPRTDTQYF. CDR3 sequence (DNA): TGTGCCAGCAGCCGACAACGGGGGGGGCCAAGGACAGATACGCAGTATTTT.

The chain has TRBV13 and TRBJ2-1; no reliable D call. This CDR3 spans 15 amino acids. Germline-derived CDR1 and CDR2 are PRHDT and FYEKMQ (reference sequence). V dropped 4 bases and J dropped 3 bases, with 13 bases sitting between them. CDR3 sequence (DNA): TGTGCCAGCAGCTCCCCCCTGGAGTACTACAATGAGCAGTTCTTC. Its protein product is CASSSPLEYYNEQFF.

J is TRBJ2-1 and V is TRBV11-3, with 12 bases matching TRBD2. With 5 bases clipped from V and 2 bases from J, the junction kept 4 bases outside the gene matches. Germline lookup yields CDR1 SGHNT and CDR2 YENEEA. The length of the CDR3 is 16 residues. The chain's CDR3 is CASSPGLAGTYNEQFF. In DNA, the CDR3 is TGTGCCAGCAGCCCGGGACTAGCGGGCACCTACAATGAGCAGTTCTTC.

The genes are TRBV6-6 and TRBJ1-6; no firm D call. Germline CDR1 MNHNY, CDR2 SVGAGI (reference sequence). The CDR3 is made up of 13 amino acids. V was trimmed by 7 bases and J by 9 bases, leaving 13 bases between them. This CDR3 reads CASTERWGSPLHF. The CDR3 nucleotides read TGTGCCAGCACCGAGCGCTGGGGTTCACCCCTCCACTTT.

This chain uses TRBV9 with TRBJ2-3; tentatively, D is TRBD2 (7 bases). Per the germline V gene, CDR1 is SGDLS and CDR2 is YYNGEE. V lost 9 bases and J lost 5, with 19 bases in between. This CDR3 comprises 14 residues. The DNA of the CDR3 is TGTGCCACCGGAGGGGGGGGATCAGTAGATACGCAGTATTTT. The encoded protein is CATGGGGSVDTQYF.

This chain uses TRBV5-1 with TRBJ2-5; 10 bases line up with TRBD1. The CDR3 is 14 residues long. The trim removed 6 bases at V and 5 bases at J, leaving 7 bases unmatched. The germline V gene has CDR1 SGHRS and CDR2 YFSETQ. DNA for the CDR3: TGCGCCAGCACGACAGGGGGCGCGCGGGAGACCCAGTACTTC. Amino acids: CASTTGGARETQYF.

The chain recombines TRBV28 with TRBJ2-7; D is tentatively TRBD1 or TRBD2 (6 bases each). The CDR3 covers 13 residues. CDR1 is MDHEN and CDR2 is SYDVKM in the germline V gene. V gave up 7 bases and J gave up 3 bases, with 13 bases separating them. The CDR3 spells CASIEGGGYEQYF. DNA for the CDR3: TGTGCCAGCATTGAGGGGGGAGGCTACGAGCAGTACTTC.

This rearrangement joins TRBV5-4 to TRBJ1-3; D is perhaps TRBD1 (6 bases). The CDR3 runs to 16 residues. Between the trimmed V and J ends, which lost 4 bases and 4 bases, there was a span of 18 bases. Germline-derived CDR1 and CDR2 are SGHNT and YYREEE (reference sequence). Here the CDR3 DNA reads TGTGCCAGCAGCCGGGGGGATGGGGGGCGAGGAAACACCATATATTTT. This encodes CASSRGDGGRGNTIYF. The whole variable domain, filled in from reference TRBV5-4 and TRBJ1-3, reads ETGVTQSPTHLIKTRGQQVTLRCSSQSGHNTVSWYQQALGQGPQFIFQYYREEENGRGNFPPRFSGLQFPNYSSELNVNALELDDSALYLCASSRGDGGRGNTIYFGEGSWLTVV.

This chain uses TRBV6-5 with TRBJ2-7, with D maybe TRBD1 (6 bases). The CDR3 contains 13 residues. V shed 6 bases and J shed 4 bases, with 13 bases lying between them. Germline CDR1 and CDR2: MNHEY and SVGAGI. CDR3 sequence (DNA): TGTGCCAGCAGGTCCCTAGACAGGTACGAGCAGTACTTC. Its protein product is CASRSLDRYEQYF.

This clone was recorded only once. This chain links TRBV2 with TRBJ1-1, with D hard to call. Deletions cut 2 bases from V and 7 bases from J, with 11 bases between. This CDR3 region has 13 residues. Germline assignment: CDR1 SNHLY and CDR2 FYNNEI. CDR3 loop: CASSELVAYEAFF. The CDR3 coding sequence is TGTGCCAGCAGTGAATTGGTCGCATATGAAGCTTTCTTT.

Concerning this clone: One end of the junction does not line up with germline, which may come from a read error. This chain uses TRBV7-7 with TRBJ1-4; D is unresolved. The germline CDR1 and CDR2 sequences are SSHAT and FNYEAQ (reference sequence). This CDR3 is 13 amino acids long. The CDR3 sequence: CASSSSLNEKLFF. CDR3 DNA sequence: TGTGCTAGCAGCTCAAGTTTGAACGAAAAACTGTTTTTT. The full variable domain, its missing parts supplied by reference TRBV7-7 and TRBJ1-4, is GAGVSQSPRYKVTKRGQDVTLRCDPISSHATLYWYQQALGQGPEFLTYFNYEAQPDKSGLPSDRFSAERPEGSISTLTIQRTEQRDSAMYRCASSSSLNEKLFFGSGTQLSVL.

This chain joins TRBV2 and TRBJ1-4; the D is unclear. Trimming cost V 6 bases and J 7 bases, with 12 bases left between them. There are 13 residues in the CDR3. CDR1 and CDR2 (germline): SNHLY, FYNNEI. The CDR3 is CASSRGWAEKLFF. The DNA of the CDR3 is TGTGCCAGCAGCCGGGGTTGGGCTGAAAAACTGTTTTTT.

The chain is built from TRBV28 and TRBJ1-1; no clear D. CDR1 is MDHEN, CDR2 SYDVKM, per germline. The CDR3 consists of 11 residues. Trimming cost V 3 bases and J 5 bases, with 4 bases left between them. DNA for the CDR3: TGTGCCAGCAGTTTGGGGACTGAAGCTTTCTTT. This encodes CASSLGTEAFF.

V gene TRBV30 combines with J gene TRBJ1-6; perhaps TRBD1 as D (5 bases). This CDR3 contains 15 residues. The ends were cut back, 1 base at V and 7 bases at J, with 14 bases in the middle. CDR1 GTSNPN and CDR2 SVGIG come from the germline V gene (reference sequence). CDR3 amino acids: CAWSEGAGLNSPLHF. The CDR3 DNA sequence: TGTGCCTGGAGTGAGGGCGCAGGGTTGAATTCACCCCTCCACTTT.

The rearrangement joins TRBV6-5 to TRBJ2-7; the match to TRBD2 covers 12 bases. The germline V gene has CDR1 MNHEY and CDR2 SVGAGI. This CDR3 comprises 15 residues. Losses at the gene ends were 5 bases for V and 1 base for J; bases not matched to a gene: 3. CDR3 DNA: TGTGCCAGCAGTCAGACTAGCGGGAGTTCCTACGAGCAGTACTTC. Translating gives CASSQTSGSSYEQYF.

The CDR3 is CASSPTGGQETQYF. The CDR3 DNA follows: TGTGCCAGCAGTCCTACCGGGGGGCAAGAGACCCAGTACTTC. This chain links TRBV6-4 with TRBJ2-5; 7 nucleotides match TRBD2. Germline assignment: CDR1 MRHNA and CDR2 SNTAGT. The CDR3 sequence is 14 residues long. The V and J ends lost 5 bases and 2 bases, in that order; junction bases with no gene match: 5.

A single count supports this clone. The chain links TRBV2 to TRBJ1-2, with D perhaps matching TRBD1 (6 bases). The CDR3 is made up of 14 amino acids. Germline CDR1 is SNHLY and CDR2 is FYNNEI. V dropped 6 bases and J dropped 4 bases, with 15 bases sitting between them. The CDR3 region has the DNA TGTGCCAGCAGGGATTACAGGGCGACCTATGGCTACACCTTC. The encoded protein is CASRDYRATYGYTF.

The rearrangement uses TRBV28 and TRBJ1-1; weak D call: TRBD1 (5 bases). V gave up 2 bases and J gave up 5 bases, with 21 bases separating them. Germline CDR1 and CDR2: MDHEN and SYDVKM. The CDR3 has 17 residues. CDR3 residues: CASSLIPGVSAETEAFF. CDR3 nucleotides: TGTGCCAGCAGTTTAATTCCGGGGGTATCTGCTGAGACTGAAGCTTTCTTT.

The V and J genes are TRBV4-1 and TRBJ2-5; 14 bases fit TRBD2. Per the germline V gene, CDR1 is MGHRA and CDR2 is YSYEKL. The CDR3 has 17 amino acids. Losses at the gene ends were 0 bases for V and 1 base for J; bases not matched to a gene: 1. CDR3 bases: TGCGCCAGCAGCCAAGACGGACTAGCGGGAGGCCAAGAGACCCAGTACTTC. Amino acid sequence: CASSQDGLAGGQETQYF.